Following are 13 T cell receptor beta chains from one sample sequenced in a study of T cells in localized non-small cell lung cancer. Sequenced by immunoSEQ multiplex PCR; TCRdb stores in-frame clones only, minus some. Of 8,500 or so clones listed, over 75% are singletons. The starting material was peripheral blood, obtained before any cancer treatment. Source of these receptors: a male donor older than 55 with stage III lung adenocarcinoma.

The CDR3 DNA reads as TGTGCCAGCAGCTCACTGGGACTAGCGGTTAACAATGAGCAGTTCTTC. Amino acids: CASSSLGLAVNNEQFF. The rearrangement uses TRBV7-3 and TRBJ2-1; 11 bases fit TRBD2. This CDR3 comprises 16 residues. With V trimmed by 4 bases and J by 5 bases, 7 bases remained unmatched. CDR1 SGHTA and CDR2 FQGTGA come from the germline V gene.

The CDR3 bases are TGTGCCAGCAGCTCCGTAGGAGCGGGGGACGACTACGAGCAGTACTTC. Amino acid sequence: CASSSVGAGDDYEQYF. The chain couples TRBV13 to TRBJ2-7; 8 nucleotides match TRBD2. The CDR3 spans 16 residues. V was clipped by 4 bases and J by 3 bases; unmatched bases: 11. Looked up from germline, CDR1 is PRHDT and CDR2 is FYEKMQ (reference sequence).

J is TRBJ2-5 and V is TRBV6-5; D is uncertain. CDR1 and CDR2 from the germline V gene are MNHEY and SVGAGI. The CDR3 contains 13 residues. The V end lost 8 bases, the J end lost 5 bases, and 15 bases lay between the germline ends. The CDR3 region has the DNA TGTGCCAGCCGGGCGGACGATCGGGAGACCCAGTACTTC. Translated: CASRADDRETQYF.

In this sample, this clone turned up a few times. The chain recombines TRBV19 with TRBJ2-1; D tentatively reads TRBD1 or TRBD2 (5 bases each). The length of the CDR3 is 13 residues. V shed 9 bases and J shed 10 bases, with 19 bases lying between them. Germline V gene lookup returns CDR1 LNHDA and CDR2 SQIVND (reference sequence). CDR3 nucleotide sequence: TGTGCCAGCGGGACGAACGTGGGAGCGGAGCAGTTCTTC. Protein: CASGTNVGAEQFF.

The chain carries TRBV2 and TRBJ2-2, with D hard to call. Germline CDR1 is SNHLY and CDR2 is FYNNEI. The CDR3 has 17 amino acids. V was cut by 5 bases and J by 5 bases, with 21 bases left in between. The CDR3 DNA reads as TGTGCCAGCAGTCTTCCCTTCGGCTTGTTGGGGACCGGGGAGCTGTTTTTT. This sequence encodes CASSLPFGLLGTGELFF.

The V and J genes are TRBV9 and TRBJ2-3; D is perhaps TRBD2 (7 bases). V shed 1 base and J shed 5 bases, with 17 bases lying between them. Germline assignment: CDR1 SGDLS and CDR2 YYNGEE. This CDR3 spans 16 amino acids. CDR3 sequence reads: CASSVQGRGGIDTQYF. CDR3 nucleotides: TGTGCCAGCAGCGTACAGGGGAGGGGCGGGATAGATACGCAGTATTTT.

CDR3 region: CSVSSGGETQYF. CDR3 nucleotides: TGCAGCGTTAGTAGCGGAGGGGAGACCCAGTACTTC. The chain carries TRBV29-1 and TRBJ2-5; tentatively, D is TRBD2 (6 bases). The V end lost 5 bases, the J end lost 5 bases, and 12 bases lay between the germline ends. The CDR3 is 12 residues long. The germline V gene has CDR1 SQVTM and CDR2 ANQGSEA.

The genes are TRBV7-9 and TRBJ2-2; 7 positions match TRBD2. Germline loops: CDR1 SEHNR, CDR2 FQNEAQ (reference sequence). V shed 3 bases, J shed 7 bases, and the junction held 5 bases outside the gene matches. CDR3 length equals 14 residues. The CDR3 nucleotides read TGTGCCAGCAGCTTTTCGCGGGAGTTCGGGGAGCTGTTTTTT. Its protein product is CASSFSREFGELFF. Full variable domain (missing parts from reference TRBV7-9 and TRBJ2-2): DTGVSQNPRHKITKRGQNVTFRCDPISEHNRLYWYRQTLGQGPEFLTYFQNEAQLEKSRLLSDRFSAERPKGSFSTLEIQRTEQGDSAMYLCASSFSREFGELFFGEGSRLTVL.

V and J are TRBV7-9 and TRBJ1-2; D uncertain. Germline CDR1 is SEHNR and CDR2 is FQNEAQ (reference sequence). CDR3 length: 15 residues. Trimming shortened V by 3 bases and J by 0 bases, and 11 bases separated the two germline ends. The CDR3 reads CASSFFIGSNYGYTF. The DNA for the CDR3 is TGTGCCAGCAGCTTTTTTATCGGGTCTAACTATGGCTACACCTTC.

CDR3 residues: CASSLVTGESPLHF. DNA for the CDR3: TGTGCCAGCAGCTTGGTGACAGGGGAGTCACCCCTCCACTTT. This sequence joins TRBV5-8 and TRBJ1-6; TRBD1 agrees at 8 bases. V lost 0 bases to trimming and J lost 10 bases; unmatched junction nucleotides: 3. Germline V CDR1 and CDR2: SGHTS, YDEGEE. The CDR3 has 14 amino acids.

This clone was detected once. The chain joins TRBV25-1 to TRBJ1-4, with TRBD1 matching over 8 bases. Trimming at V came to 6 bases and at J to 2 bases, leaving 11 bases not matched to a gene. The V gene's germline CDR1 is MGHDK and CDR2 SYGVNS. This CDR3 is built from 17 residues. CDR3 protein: CASSDTQGAGTNEKLFF. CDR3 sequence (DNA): TGTGCCAGCAGCGACACGCAGGGGGCAGGGACTAATGAAAAACTGTTTTTT.

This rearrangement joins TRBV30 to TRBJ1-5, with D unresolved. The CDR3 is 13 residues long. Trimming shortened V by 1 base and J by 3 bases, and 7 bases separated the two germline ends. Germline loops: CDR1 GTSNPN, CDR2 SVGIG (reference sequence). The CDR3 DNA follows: TGTGCCTGGAGTGCACAGCACAATCAGCCCCAGCATTTT. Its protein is CAWSAQHNQPQHF.

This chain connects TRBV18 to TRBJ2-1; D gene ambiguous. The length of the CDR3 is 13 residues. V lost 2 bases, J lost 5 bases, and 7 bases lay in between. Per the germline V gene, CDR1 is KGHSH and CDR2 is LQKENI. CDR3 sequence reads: CASSPSRNNEQFF. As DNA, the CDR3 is TGTGCCAGCTCACCATCCAGAAACAATGAGCAGTTCTTC. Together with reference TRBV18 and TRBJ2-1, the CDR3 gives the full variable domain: NAGVMQNPRHLVRRRGQEARLRCSPMKGHSHVYWYRQLPEEGLKFMVYLQKENIIDESGMPKERFSAEFPKEGPSILRIQQVVRGDSAAYFCASSPSRNNEQFFGPGTRLTVL.